This TCR beta chain was identified in a study of molecular identifiers for immune sequencing clone quantification. Germline loops: CDR1 SGHTA, CDR2 FQGTGA. CDR3 length: 16 residues. With V trimmed by 5 bases and J by 2 bases, 10 bases remained unmatched. Library preparation followed earlier protocols using designated TCR primers. MiXCR was run by TCRdb on the PCR reads, yielding one entry per CDR3 protein. The repertoire holds hundreds of thousands of distinct CDR3 sequences, about 25% seen once, with about 0.73% in the top ten. Details on this clonotype: Its specificity is unknown.

Regarding the study as a whole: Molecules of identical TCR sharing a barcode could underestimate highly expanded clone sizes.

This chain connects TRBV7-3 to TRBJ2-3, with TRBD2 matching 7 bases. Source material: naive CD8+ T cells from blood, with Jurkat cell RNA spiked in. The subset: FACS-sorted CD8+CD4-CCR7+CD45RA+ naive T cells. This TCR came from a human donor in good health. Some libraries in this study had Jurkat cell RNA spiked in. In DNA, the CDR3 is TGTGCCAGCAGCGAGAACGCGGGAGCCTTCACAGATACGCAGTATTTT. Encoded protein: CASSENAGAFTDTQYF.